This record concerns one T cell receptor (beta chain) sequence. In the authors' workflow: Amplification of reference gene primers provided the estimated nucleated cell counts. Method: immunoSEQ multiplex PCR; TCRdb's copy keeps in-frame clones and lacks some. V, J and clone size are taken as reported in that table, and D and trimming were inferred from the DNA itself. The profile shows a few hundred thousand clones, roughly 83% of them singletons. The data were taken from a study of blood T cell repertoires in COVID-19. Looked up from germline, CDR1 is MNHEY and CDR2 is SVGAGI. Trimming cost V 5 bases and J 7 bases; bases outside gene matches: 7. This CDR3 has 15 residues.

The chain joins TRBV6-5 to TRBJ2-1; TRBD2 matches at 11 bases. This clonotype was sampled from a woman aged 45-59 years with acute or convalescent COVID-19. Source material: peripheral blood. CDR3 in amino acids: CASSLIAGGLNEQFF. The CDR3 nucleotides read TGTGCCAGCAGTCTCATAGCGGGAGGGCTGAATGAGCAGTTCTTC.